The clone carrying this T cell receptor (beta chain) was observed a few times. Its target is not known. The data belong to a study of response to subunit inactivated influenza vaccine. TCRdb called the RT-PCR reads again in MiXCR, with one record for every CDR3 protein. This sample has about 190,000 distinct CDR3 sequences, with about 15% found just once. V lost 5 bases to trimming and J lost 7 bases, with 15 bases between them. The CDR3 sequence is 13 residues long. The germline V gene has CDR1 LNHNV and CDR2 YYDKDF (reference sequence). Study-level points and caveats: The authors suggested that few new T cells are recruited per seasonal influenza vaccination.

The V call is TRBV15, the J call TRBJ2-7; D may match TRBD1 or TRBD2 (5 bases each). The material sequenced was CD8+ T cells sorted from PBMCs, taken about 5 days after vaccination. The sequence was collected from a man aged 50 to 59 who received an inactivated influenza vaccine. The CDR3 sequence is CATSSPGAFEQYF. CDR3 coding DNA: TGTGCCACCAGCTCCCCCGGGGCGTTTGAGCAGTACTTC.